This T cell receptor beta chain was retrieved from a study of cytomegalovirus exposure and HLA in healthy donors. General study results and limits: One later analysis reportedly identified an Asian-associated ancestry cluster that showed fewer N-insertions than the roughly 620-donor mean. Confirmation in vitro established that a few CMV-associated chains were specific for CMV antigens.

With respect to this clone: As yet, its antigen is unknown.

V gave up 1 base and J gave up 5 bases, with 14 bases separating them. CDR3 length equals 15 residues. Germline CDR1 and CDR2: LGHNT and FRNRAP. The PCR was carried out with 60 Vbeta primers and 13 Jbeta primers. Clones were read by immunoSEQ multiplex PCR, and TCRdb kept only the in-frame ones, dropping some. The repertoire has 200,000 to 250,000 clones, roughly 80% of them found once; the top ten carry less than 3%. This TCR came from a middle-aged woman in good health and CMV-seronegative. Source material: PBMCs. The rearrangement links TRBV12-5 to TRBJ1-1; maybe TRBD1 (5 bases). As DNA, the CDR3 is TGTGCTAGTGGTTTGGACGTAGGGGTGGGTACTGAAGCTTTCTTT. Amino acids: CASGLDVGVGTEAFF. The full variable domain, completed using reference TRBV12-5 and TRBJ1-1, is DARVTQTPRHKVTEMGQEVTMRCQPILGHNTVFWYRQTMMQGLELLAYFRNRAPLDDSGMPKDRFSAEMPDATLATLKIQPSEPRDSAVYFCASGLDVGVGTEAFFGQGTRLTVV.